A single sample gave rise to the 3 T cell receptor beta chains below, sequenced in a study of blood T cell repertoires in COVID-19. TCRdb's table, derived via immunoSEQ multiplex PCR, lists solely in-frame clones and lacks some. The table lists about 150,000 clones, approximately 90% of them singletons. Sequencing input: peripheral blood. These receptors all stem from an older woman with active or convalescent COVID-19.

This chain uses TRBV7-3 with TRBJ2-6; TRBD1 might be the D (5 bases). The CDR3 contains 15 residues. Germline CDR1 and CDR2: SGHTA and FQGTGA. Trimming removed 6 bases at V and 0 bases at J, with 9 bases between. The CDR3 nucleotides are TGTGCCAGCAGACCGACAGCCTCTGGGGCCAACGTCCTGACTTTC. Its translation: CASRPTASGANVLTF.

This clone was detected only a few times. The CDR3 spells CAGGGSYNSPLHF. CDR3 in DNA: TGTGCCGGCGGCGGCTCCTATAATTCACCCCTCCACTTT. The V gene is TRBV25-1, the J gene TRBJ1-6, with unresolved D. The CDR3 has 13 amino acids. Germline CDR1 and CDR2: MGHDK and SYGVNS. V dropped 11 bases and J dropped 0 bases, with 8 bases sitting between them.

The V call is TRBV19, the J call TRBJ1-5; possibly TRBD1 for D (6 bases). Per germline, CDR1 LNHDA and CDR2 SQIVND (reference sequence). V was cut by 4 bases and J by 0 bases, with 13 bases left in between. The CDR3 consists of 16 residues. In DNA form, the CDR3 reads TGTGCCAGTAGTACTCTCGGACAGCTTAGCAATCAGCCCCAGCATTTT. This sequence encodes CASSTLGQLSNQPQHF.